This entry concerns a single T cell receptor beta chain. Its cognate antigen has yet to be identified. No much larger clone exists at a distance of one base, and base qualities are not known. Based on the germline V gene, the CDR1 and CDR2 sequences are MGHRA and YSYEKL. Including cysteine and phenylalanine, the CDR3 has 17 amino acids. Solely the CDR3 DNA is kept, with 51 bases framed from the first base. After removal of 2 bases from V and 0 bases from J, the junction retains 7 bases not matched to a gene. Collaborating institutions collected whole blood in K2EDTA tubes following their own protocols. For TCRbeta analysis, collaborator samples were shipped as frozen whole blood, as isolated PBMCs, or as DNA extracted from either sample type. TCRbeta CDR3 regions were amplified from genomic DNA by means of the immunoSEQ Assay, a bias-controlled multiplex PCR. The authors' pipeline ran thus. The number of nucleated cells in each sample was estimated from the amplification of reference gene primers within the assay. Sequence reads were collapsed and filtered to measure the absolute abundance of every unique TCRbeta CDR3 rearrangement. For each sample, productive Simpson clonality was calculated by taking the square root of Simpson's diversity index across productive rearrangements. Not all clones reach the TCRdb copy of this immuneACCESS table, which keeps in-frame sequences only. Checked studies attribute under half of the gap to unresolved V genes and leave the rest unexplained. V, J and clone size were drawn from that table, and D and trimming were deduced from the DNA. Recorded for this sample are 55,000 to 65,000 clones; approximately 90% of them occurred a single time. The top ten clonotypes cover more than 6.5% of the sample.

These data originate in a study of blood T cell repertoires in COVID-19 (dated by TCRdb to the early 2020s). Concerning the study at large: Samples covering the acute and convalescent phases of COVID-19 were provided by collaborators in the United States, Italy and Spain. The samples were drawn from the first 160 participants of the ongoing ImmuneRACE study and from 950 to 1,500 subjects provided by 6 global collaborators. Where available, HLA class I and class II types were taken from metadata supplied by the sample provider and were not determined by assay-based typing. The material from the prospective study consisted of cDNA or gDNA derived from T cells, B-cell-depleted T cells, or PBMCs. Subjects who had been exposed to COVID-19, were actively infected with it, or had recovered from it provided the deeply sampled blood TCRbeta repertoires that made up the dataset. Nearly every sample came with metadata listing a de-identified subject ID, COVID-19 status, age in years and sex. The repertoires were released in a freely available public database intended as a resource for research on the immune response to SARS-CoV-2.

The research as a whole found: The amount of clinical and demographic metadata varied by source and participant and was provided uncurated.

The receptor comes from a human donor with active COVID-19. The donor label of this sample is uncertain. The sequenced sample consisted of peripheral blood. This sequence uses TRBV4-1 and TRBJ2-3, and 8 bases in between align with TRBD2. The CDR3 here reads CASSQIHIAGSTDTQYF. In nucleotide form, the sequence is TGCGCCAGCAGCCAAATCCATATAGCGGGGAGCACAGATACGCAGTATTTT.